These 18 T cell receptor beta chains came from one sample sequenced in a study of T cells in Graves' hyperthyroidism and ophthalmopathy. The CDR3 regions of TCR beta were amplified from RNA transcripts. The HTBI primer set was used in a first-round RT-PCR of the TCR CDR3. TCRdb re-derived calls from the multiplex PCR reads in MiXCR, one entry per CDR3 protein. The table includes roughly 350,000 distinct CDR3 sequences, approximately 14% detected once. Sequenced material: blood. These receptor sequences come from a woman in her thirties or forties with Graves' ophthalmopathy.

This clonotype was counted ten times or more. V and J are TRBV7-8 and TRBJ1-5, with 8 bases lining up with TRBD1. Germline V gene sequence: CDR1 SGHVS, CDR2 FQNEAQ. The V segment lost 5 bases and the J segment 9 bases; nucleotides outside the gene matches: 9. The CDR3 is made up of 14 amino acids. This CDR3 is CASSTDRESSPQHF. In DNA form, the CDR3 reads TGTGCCAGCAGCACGGACAGGGAAAGTTCGCCCCAGCATTTT.

The table lists this clonotype with a few counts. This may arise from a read error, as a much more abundant clone is one base away. V gene TRBV27 combines with J gene TRBJ1-6; TRBD1 matches at 9 bases. CDR1 is MNHEY and CDR2 is SMNVEV in the germline V gene (reference sequence). The CDR3 loop spans 15 amino acids. CDR3 coding DNA: TGTGCCAGCAATTTATACAGGGGGCGAGATTCACCCCTCCACTTT. Encoded protein: CASNLYRGRDSPLHF.

This clonotype was recorded many times. The chain uses TRBV20-1 and TRBJ1-2; 7 nucleotides line up with TRBD1. Germline lookup yields CDR1 DFQATT and CDR2 SNEGSKA (reference sequence). This CDR3 comprises 14 residues. With 3 bases clipped from V and 8 bases from J, the junction kept 12 bases outside the gene matches. CDR3 bases: TGCAGTGCTAGTACATTCAGGGGGGCGCGAGGCTACACCTTC. Its protein product is CSASTFRGARGYTF.

This clonotype has a count of ten or more. This chain uses TRBV12-3 or TRBV12-4 with TRBJ2-1; possibly TRBD1 for D (6 bases). Trimming left V 4 bases short and J 5 bases short, with 18 bases between. The CDR3 extends over 16 amino acids. This CDR3 reads CASSSSGRGQDNEQFF. The CDR3, as DNA: TGTGCCAGCAGTTCCTCTGGCAGGGGCCAAGACAATGAGCAGTTCTTC.

The J gene is TRBJ1-4, the V gene TRBV12-3 or TRBV12-4, with D possibly TRBD1 on 5 matching bases. V lost 3 bases and J 0 bases, leaving 17 bases between the germline ends. The CDR3 loop spans 18 amino acids. The CDR3 DNA follows: TGTGCCAGCAGTTTGTCGGGGGGTGCGTTTGCAACTAATGAAAAACTGTTTTTT. Translating gives CASSLSGGAFATNEKLFF.

The V gene is TRBV28, the J gene TRBJ2-3; D might be TRBD1 or TRBD2, each matching 5 bases. This CDR3 comprises 13 residues. V gave up 8 bases and J gave up 6 bases, with 15 bases separating them. Germline-derived CDR1 and CDR2 are MDHEN and SYDVKM. CDR3 coding DNA: TGTGCCAGCGGGGGACCGAGATATGATACGCAGTATTTT. This codes for CASGGPRYDTQYF.

This clonotype was counted many times. The V and J genes are TRBV2 and TRBJ1-2; no reliable D call. The V gene lost 6 bases and the J gene lost 4 bases, with 18 bases spanning the gap. CDR1 is SNHLY, CDR2 FYNNEI, per germline. CDR3 length: 15 amino acids. The CDR3 DNA reads as TGTGCCAGCAGCGCAAGACACGCGGGGAGCTATGGCTACACCTTC. It codes for CASSARHAGSYGYTF.

In the case of this clonotype: It may be a read error: a sequence one base away is much more abundant. The chain joins TRBV3-1 to TRBJ1-2, with D hard to call. The V gene's germline CDR1 is LGHDT and CDR2 YNNKEL (reference sequence). This CDR3 contains 14 residues. The ends were cut back, 4 bases at V and 7 bases at J, with 16 bases in the middle. CDR3 in DNA: TGTGCCAGCAGCCCCCCAGACGGGCTCTCTGGCTACACCTTC. Amino acids: CASSPPDGLSGYTF.

This clonotype occurred once. The chain has TRBV5-8 and TRBJ1-5; D unclear. The CDR3 covers 17 residues. Germline values: CDR1 SGHTS, CDR2 YDEGEE. Trimming removed 2 bases at V and 4 bases at J, with 19 bases between. The DNA for the CDR3 is TGTGCCAGCAGCTTCGGAAATATAGGACCGATAAATCAGCCCCAGCATTTT. The encoded protein is CASSFGNIGPINQPQHF. The entire variable domain, with the rest obtained from reference TRBV5-8 and TRBJ1-5, is as follows: EAGVTQSPTHLIKTRGQQATLRCSPISGHTSVYWYQQALGLGLQFLLWYDEGEERNRGNFPPRFSGRQFPNYSSELNVNALELEDSALYLCASSFGNIGPINQPQHFGDGTRLSIL.

The V call is TRBV19, the J call TRBJ2-2; unclear D gene. V lost 0 bases and J 5 bases, leaving 7 bases between the germline ends. The CDR3 is made up of 14 amino acids. Germline loops: CDR1 LNHDA, CDR2 SQIVND (reference sequence). The CDR3 reads CASSIEVITGELFF. In DNA, the CDR3 is TGTGCCAGTAGTATAGAAGTCATAACCGGGGAGCTGTTTTTT.

This chain uses TRBV20-1 with TRBJ2-5; no clear D gene. CDR1 is DFQATT and CDR2 is SNEGSKA in the germline V gene (reference sequence). Trimming pared 1 base from V and 1 base from J, leaving 22 bases between. CDR3 length equals 18 residues. For the CDR3, the DNA is TGCAGTGCTAGAGCTTCGTGGCTTAGCCCAAAATCCCAAGAGACCCAGTACTTC. It specifies CSARASWLSPKSQETQYF.

This clonotype was detected ten times or more. The V and J genes are TRBV2 and TRBJ1-2; 7 bases agree with TRBD1. The CDR3 consists of 14 residues. The ends lost 6 bases at V and 6 bases at J; junction bases unmatched: 10. Germline lookup yields CDR1 SNHLY and CDR2 FYNNEI. The CDR3 loop is CASRDDRVGHGYTF. The CDR3 nucleotides read TGTGCCAGCAGAGACGACAGGGTAGGCCATGGCTACACCTTC.

At least ten counts were recorded for this clonotype. The rearrangement uses TRBV7-2 and TRBJ2-2; D is possibly TRBD1 (6 bases). Trimming stripped 8 bases from V and 4 bases from J, with 14 bases between. This CDR3 spans 14 amino acids. The germline V gene has CDR1 SGHTA and CDR2 FQGNSA. The CDR3 nucleotides read TGTGCCAGCTCACCTAGACAGGCCACCGGGGAGCTGTTTTTT. It codes for CASSPRQATGELFF.

This clonotype was recorded many times. The V gene is TRBV12-3 or TRBV12-4, the J gene TRBJ2-3; 9 nucleotides align to TRBD2. This CDR3 is built from 16 residues. V gave up 8 bases and J gave up 0 bases; unmatched junction bases: 9. For the CDR3, the DNA is TGTGCCAGCCGGAAGCGGGAGGCTCTAAGCACAGATACGCAGTATTTT. Its translation is CASRKREALSTDTQYF.

This clonotype was detected ten times or more. The chain links TRBV3-1 to TRBJ1-4, with D hard to call. The V gene lost 4 bases and the J gene lost 0 bases, with 12 bases spanning the gap. The CDR3 has 16 amino acids. Germline CDR1 is LGHDT and CDR2 is YNNKEL (reference sequence). CDR3 nucleotide sequence: TGTGCCAGCAGCCGAAGCGTCGGAGCAACTAATGAAAAACTGTTTTTT. This encodes CASSRSVGATNEKLFF.

The V and J genes are TRBV28 and TRBJ2-7, with 10 bases fitting TRBD1. J lost 5 bases, V lost 8 bases, and 6 bases had no gene match. CDR1 and CDR2 (germline): MDHEN, SYDVKM. The CDR3 totals 13 residues. CDR3 bases: TGTGCCAGCGTCCGACAGGGGGCCAACGAGCAGTACTTC. Translation: CASVRQGANEQYF.

There are many counts of this clonotype. This rearrangement joins TRBV20-1 to TRBJ2-7; D may be TRBD1 (5 bases). CDR1 and CDR2 (germline): DFQATT, SNEGSKA (reference sequence). Trimming left V 6 bases short and J 7 bases short, with 16 bases between. The CDR3 is 12 residues long. The CDR3 loop is CSAVQGLGEQYF. The CDR3 DNA sequence: TGCAGTGCGGTCCAGGGTTTAGGTGAGCAGTACTTC.

This chain connects TRBV29-1 to TRBJ2-3, with D unresolved. Trimming took off 1 base at V and 1 base at J, with 9 bases between the two ends. Germline lookup yields CDR1 SQVTM and CDR2 ANQGSEA. The CDR3 spans 14 residues. CDR3 DNA: TGCAGCGTTGAAGGGGGATCACGCACAGATACGCAGTATTTT. Translation gives CSVEGGSRTDTQYF.